This entry describes one TCR beta chain. In the authors' workflow: Reference gene primer amplification yielded estimated nucleated cell counts. Clones were sequenced by immunoSEQ multiplex PCR, and TCRdb holds only the in-frame ones, with some missing. V and J calls and clone size are as listed in that table; D and trimming were resolved from the DNA. The sample yields 65,000 to 90,000 clones, 60% to 80% seen once. The sample originates from a study of blood T cell repertoires in COVID-19. Study-wide background: Samples taken during acute and convalescent COVID-19 were collected in the United States, Italy and Spain. The analysed material was cDNA or gDNA that came from T cells, B-cell-depleted T cells, or PBMCs.

This CDR3 has 13 amino acids. Trimming pared 2 bases from V and 6 bases from J, leaving 11 bases between. CDR1 and CDR2 from the germline V gene are SGHDT and YYEEEE. Sequencing input: peripheral blood. This chain links TRBV5-6 with TRBJ2-5; D unclear. The receptor was isolated from a man between 65 and 85 years old with active or convalescent COVID-19. The CDR3 spells CASSFVERQTQYF. CDR3 in DNA: TGTGCCAGCAGCTTTGTGGAGCGCCAGACCCAGTACTTC.